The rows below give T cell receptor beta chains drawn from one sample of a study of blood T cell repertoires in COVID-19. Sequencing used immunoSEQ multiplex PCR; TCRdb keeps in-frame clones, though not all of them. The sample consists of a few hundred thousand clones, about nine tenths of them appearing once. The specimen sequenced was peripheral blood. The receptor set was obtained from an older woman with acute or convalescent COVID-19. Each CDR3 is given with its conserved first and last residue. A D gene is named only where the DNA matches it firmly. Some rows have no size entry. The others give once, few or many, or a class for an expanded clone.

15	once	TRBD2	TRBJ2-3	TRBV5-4	TGTGCCAGCAGCTTGGGAGGCTGGGGGGGGGATACGCAGTATTTT	CASSLGGWGGDTQYF
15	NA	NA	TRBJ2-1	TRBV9	TGTGCCAGCAGCGCGGTGCGGGGCTCCTACAATGAGCAGTTCTTC	CASSAVRGSYNEQFF
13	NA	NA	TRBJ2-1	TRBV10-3	TGTGCCATCAGGGGGGAGGTTTCCGATGAGCAGTTCTTC	CAIRGEVSDEQFF
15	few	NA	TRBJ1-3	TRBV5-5	TGTGCCAGCAGCTTGGAGAGTTACTCTGGAAACACCATATATTTT	CASSLESYSGNTIYF
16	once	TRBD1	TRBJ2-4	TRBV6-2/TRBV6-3	TGTGCCAGCAGTTACGGGACAGAGCTAGCCAAAAACATTCAGTACTTC	CASSYGTELAKNIQYF
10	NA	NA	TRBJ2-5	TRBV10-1	TGCGCCAGTGGGCCGGAGACCCAGTACTTC	CASGPETQYF
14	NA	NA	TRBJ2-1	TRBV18	TGTGCCAGCTCACCACCCCGACAGTACAATGAGCAGTTCTTC	CASSPPRQYNEQFF
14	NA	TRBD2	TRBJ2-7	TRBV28	TGTGCCAGCAGTCCACCTCTAGCGGGAGTACAGCAGTACTTC	CASSPPLAGVQQYF
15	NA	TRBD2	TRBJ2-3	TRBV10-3	TGTGCCATCAGTGAGGGACTAGCGGCTCTAGATACGCAGTATTTT	CAISEGLAALDTQYF
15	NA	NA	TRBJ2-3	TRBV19	TGTGCCAGTAGTGAACCGACTAGAGACACAGATACGCAGTATTTT	CASSEPTRDTDTQYF
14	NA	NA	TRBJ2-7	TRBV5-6	TGTGCCAGCAGCCCGACAGGGACTTACTACGAGCAGTACTTC	CASSPTGTYYEQYF
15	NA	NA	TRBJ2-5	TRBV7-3	TGTGCCAGCAGCGAGGGGGGGCTAGCGGAAGAGACCCAGTACTTC	CASSEGGLAEETQYF
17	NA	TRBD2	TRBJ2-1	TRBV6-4	TGTGCCAGCAGTGAGGCTAGCGGGAGTTTGTCCTACAATGAGCAGTTCTTC	CASSEASGSLSYNEQFF
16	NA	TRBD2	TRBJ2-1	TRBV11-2	TGTGCCAGCAGCTTAGAGGGTAGCGGGAGGGCCCATGAGCAGTTCTTC	CASSLEGSGRAHEQFF
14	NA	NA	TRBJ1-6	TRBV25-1	TGTGCCAGCAGGGGCCGTCACCCAAATTCACCCCTCCACTTT	CASRGRHPNSPLHF
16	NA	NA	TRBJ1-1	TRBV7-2	TGTGCCAGCAGCTTAAGGCCAGGGAATGATGGCACTGAAGCTTTCTTT	CASSLRPGNDGTEAFF
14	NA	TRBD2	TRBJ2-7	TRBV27	TGTGCCAGCAGTCCTAGCGGGGGACCCTACGAGCAGTACTTC	CASSPSGGPYEQYF
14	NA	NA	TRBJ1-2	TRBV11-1	TGTGCCAGCAGCTTGGGGCCAGGGGACTATGGCTACACCTTC	CASSLGPGDYGYTF
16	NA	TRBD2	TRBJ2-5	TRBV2	TGTGCCAGCAGTGTCGGAAGCGGGGGGGCTGGGGAGACCCAGTACTTC	CASSVGSGGAGETQYF
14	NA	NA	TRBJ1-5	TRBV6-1	TGTGCCAGCAGTGAAAGCTCTAGCAATCAGCCCCAGCATTTT	CASSESSSNQPQHF
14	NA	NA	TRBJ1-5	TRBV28	TGTGCCAGCAGTTCCGACAGTCCCAGTCAGCCCCAGCATTTT	CASSSDSPSQPQHF
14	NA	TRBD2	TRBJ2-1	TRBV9	TGTGCCAGCAGCAATAGCGGGAGAGGGGATGAGCAGTTCTTC	CASSNSGRGDEQFF
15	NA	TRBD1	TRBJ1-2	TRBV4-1	TGCGCCAGCAGCCAAGCTAAGGGACAGGGGTATGGCTACACCTTC	CASSQAKGQGYGYTF
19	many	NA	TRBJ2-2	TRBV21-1	TGTGCCAGCAGCAAAGGGGAAGAGCGGGAGGGGGCGAACACCGGGGAGCTGTTTTTT	CASSKGEEREGANTGELFF
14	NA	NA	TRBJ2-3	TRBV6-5	TGTGCCAGCAGTTACTGGGGGGACGGCGATACGCAGTATTTT	CASSYWGDGDTQYF
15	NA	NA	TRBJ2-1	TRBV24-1	TGTGCCACCAGTGATTTGCCCCAGGGAGGAAATGAGCAGTTCTTC	CATSDLPQGGNEQFF
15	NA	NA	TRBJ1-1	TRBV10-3	TGTGCCATCAGTGAGTCCTCCCCGGTTAGAGAAAAAGCTTTCTTT	CAISESSPVREKAFF
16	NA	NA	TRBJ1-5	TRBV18	TGTGCCAGCTCACAACAAGGGACAACGGGCAATCAGCCCCAGCATTTT	CASSQQGTTGNQPQHF
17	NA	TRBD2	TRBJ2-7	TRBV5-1	TGCGCCAGCAGCCCCGGGACGGCCGGGACTACCTCCTACGAGCAGTACTTC	CASSPGTAGTTSYEQYF
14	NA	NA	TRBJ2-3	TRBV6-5	TGTGCCAGCAGTTATACACCCCGCACAGATACGCAGTATTTT	CASSYTPRTDTQYF
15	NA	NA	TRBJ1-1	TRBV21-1	TGTGCCAGCAGCATTCCAGGGGGTAGGAACACTGAAGCTTTCTTT	CASSIPGGRNTEAFF